A selection of T cell receptor beta chains follows, all from one sample in a study of blood T cell repertoires in COVID-19. Libraries were prepared by immunoSEQ multiplex PCR; TCRdb keeps only in-frame clonotypes and omits some of them. Here the sample spans 250,000 to 350,000 clones, approximately 89% being singletons. Sequenced input: peripheral blood. The receptors come from a woman aged 60-70 years with acute or convalescent COVID-19. Each CDR3 is given with its conserved first and last residue. Each record gives: J gene, V gene, clone size, D gene, CDR3 DNA, CDR3 protein. D genes are given only for firm matches. A row's size may be missing; if present it is once, few, many or a size class.

j_gene: TRBJ1-5
v_gene: TRBV2
abundance: -
d_gene: -
CDR3nt: TGTGCCAGCAGTGTAGAGGTTAATCAGCCCCAGCATTTT
CDR3aa: CASSVEVNQPQHF

j_gene: TRBJ1-5
v_gene: TRBV2
abundance: -
d_gene: -
CDR3nt: TGTGCCAGCACGCCGGAGGTGGGCCTCAATCAGCCCCAGCATTTT
CDR3aa: CASTPEVGLNQPQHF

j_gene: TRBJ2-7
v_gene: TRBV6-5
abundance: -
d_gene: -
CDR3nt: TGTGCCAGCAGTTCCACTCAGGGGCGCGAGCAGTACTTC
CDR3aa: CASSSTQGREQYF

j_gene: TRBJ2-5
v_gene: TRBV11-3
abundance: -
d_gene: TRBD2
CDR3nt: TGTGCCAGCAGCCACGGACTAGCGGGACCCCAAGAGACCCAGTACTTC
CDR3aa: CASSHGLAGPQETQYF

j_gene: TRBJ1-3
v_gene: TRBV5-6
abundance: -
d_gene: TRBD1
CDR3nt: TGTGCCAGCAGCTTGGAGGGGACAGCTGGAAACACCATATATTTT
CDR3aa: CASSLEGTAGNTIYF

j_gene: TRBJ1-5
v_gene: TRBV28
abundance: -
d_gene: -
CDR3nt: TGTGCCAGCAGTTTGATCATGGGGGGGCAGCCCCAGCATTTT
CDR3aa: CASSLIMGGQPQHF

j_gene: TRBJ2-1
v_gene: TRBV4-3
abundance: -
d_gene: TRBD1
CDR3nt: TGCGCCAGCAGCCAAGGGCGCGGGACAGGGATGTATGATGAGCAGTTCTTC
CDR3aa: CASSQGRGTGMYDEQFF

j_gene: TRBJ2-2
v_gene: TRBV11-2
abundance: -
d_gene: TRBD1
CDR3nt: TGTGCCAGCAGCCGGACAGGGTCCACCGGGGAGCTGTTTTTT
CDR3aa: CASSRTGSTGELFF

j_gene: TRBJ1-1
v_gene: TRBV18
abundance: -
d_gene: TRBD1
CDR3nt: TGTGCCAGCTCACGGGGGACAGGGGGCGCGGGCACTGAAGCTTTCTTT
CDR3aa: CASSRGTGGAGTEAFF

j_gene: TRBJ2-7
v_gene: TRBV28
abundance: -
d_gene: TRBD1
CDR3nt: TGTGCCAGCAGTCGGACAGGGGGCGTTCTCTACGAGCAGTACTTC
CDR3aa: CASSRTGGVLYEQYF

j_gene: TRBJ2-2
v_gene: TRBV30
abundance: few
d_gene: -
CDR3nt: TGTGCCTGGAGTGTACGTCAAATAGGACTCCACACCGGGGAGCTGTTTTTT
CDR3aa: CAWSVRQIGLHTGELFF

j_gene: TRBJ1-2
v_gene: TRBV10-2
abundance: once
d_gene: TRBD1
CDR3nt: TGCGCCAGCAGTGAATTCCGGACAGGGTATCCTGGCTATGGCTACACCTTC
CDR3aa: CASSEFRTGYPGYGYTF

j_gene: TRBJ1-2
v_gene: TRBV19
abundance: -
d_gene: -
CDR3nt: TGTGCCAGTAGTTGGAGGCAAGATCCCTATGGCTACACCTTC
CDR3aa: CASSWRQDPYGYTF

j_gene: TRBJ1-4
v_gene: TRBV18
abundance: -
d_gene: TRBD1
CDR3nt: TGTGCCAGCTCACCACCGCAGGGGGCAAATGAAAAACTGTTTTTT
CDR3aa: CASSPPQGANEKLFF

j_gene: TRBJ1-1
v_gene: TRBV28
abundance: -
d_gene: -
CDR3nt: TGTGCCAGCGGAACCCCGTGGGCGGGGTCGGGTTACACTGAAGCTTTCTTT
CDR3aa: CASGTPWAGSGYTEAFF

j_gene: TRBJ2-3
v_gene: TRBV7-2
abundance: few
d_gene: TRBD2
CDR3nt: TGTGCCAGCAGCTTACGAGCGGGGGAAGGAACAGATACGCAGTATTTT
CDR3aa: CASSLRAGEGTDTQYF

j_gene: TRBJ1-1
v_gene: TRBV2
abundance: -
d_gene: -
CDR3nt: TGTGCCAGGACCGGGGTGAGGACTGAAGCTTTCTTT
CDR3aa: CARTGVRTEAFF

j_gene: TRBJ2-7
v_gene: TRBV7-2
abundance: once
d_gene: TRBD2
CDR3nt: TGTGCCAGCAGCCCTGGGACTAACTCCTACGAGCAGTACTTC
CDR3aa: CASSPGTNSYEQYF

j_gene: TRBJ2-2
v_gene: TRBV7-3
abundance: -
d_gene: -
CDR3nt: TGTGCCAGCAGCTTACGCCCGACAGGTCCCGCGAACACCGGGGAGCTGTTTTTT
CDR3aa: CASSLRPTGPANTGELFF

j_gene: TRBJ1-6
v_gene: TRBV28
abundance: -
d_gene: -
CDR3nt: TGTGCCAGCAGGGCCCCTAGGAGCTCCTATAATTCACCCCTCCACTTT
CDR3aa: CASRAPRSSYNSPLHF

j_gene: TRBJ2-3
v_gene: TRBV27
abundance: -
d_gene: TRBD1
CDR3nt: TGTGCCAGCAGTTTCACGACAGGGGTCGGCACAGATACGCAGTATTTT
CDR3aa: CASSFTTGVGTDTQYF

j_gene: TRBJ2-5
v_gene: TRBV5-1
abundance: -
d_gene: -
CDR3nt: TGCGCCAGCAGTGGAGAGGCAGGTGACAGAGGGACCCAGTACTTC
CDR3aa: CASSGEAGDRGTQYF

j_gene: TRBJ2-1
v_gene: TRBV5-1
abundance: -
d_gene: TRBD1
CDR3nt: TGCGCCAGCAGCTCCAGGGGGCGAAATGAGCAGTTCTTC
CDR3aa: CASSSRGRNEQFF

j_gene: TRBJ1-3
v_gene: TRBV18
abundance: -
d_gene: -
CDR3nt: TGTGCCAGCTCACCACAGGGGAAGTCTGGAAACACCATATATTTT
CDR3aa: CASSPQGKSGNTIYF

j_gene: TRBJ2-7
v_gene: TRBV6-2/TRBV6-3
abundance: -
d_gene: TRBD2
CDR3nt: TGTGCCAGCAGTTACTCGGGGGACTACTACGAGCAGTACTTC
CDR3aa: CASSYSGDYYEQYF

j_gene: TRBJ2-2
v_gene: TRBV6-4
abundance: -
d_gene: TRBD2
CDR3nt: TGTGCCAGCAGTCCTACTAGCGGGATAGCTACCGGGGAGCTGTTTTTT
CDR3aa: CASSPTSGIATGELFF

j_gene: TRBJ2-4
v_gene: TRBV7-8
abundance: -
d_gene: TRBD1
CDR3nt: TGTGCCAGCAGCTTTACGCGGACAGGGCGGGTAGCCAAAAACATTCAGTACTTC
CDR3aa: CASSFTRTGRVAKNIQYF

j_gene: TRBJ1-2
v_gene: TRBV9
abundance: -
d_gene: TRBD1
CDR3nt: TGTGCCAGCAGCGTAGGACAGGGGGCGGATGGCTACACCTTC
CDR3aa: CASSVGQGADGYTF

j_gene: TRBJ1-1
v_gene: TRBV9
abundance: -
d_gene: TRBD1
CDR3nt: TGTGCCAGCAGCGCCGGACAGGGGAACACTGAAGCTTTCTTT
CDR3aa: CASSAGQGNTEAFF